These 7 T cell receptor beta chains came from one sample sequenced in a study of T cells after yellow fever vaccination. A single record per CDR3 protein comes from TCRdb applying MiXCR to the 5' RACE reads. The sample records some 390,000 distinct CDR3 sequences, approximately 6% being singletons. Material: PBMCs, obtained 5 days after the yellow fever booster vaccination. These receptors all stem from a man in his thirties or forties who received the YFV17D yellow fever vaccine.

This clonotype was detected only a few times. The V and J genes are TRBV7-3 and TRBJ2-5; TRBD2 agrees at 11 bases. CDR3 length: 17 amino acids. Per the germline V gene, CDR1 is SGHTA and CDR2 is FQGTGA. The ends lost 1 base at V and 0 bases at J; junction bases unmatched: 4. CDR3 loop: CASSLKGLAAYQETQYF. For the CDR3, the DNA is TGTGCCAGCAGCTTAAAGGGACTAGCGGCCTACCAAGAGACCCAGTACTTC.

This clonotype was recorded at least ten times. The chain carries TRBV7-2 and TRBJ2-1; TRBD1 matches 9 bases. The length of the CDR3 is 15 residues. Trimming at V came to 6 bases and at J to 4 bases, leaving 7 bases not matched to a gene. Germline V lookup: CDR1 SGHTA, CDR2 FQGNSA. CDR3 in amino acids: CASRGGQGTYNEQFF. CDR3 bases: TGTGCCAGCAGAGGGGGACAGGGAACGTACAATGAGCAGTTCTTC.

The table lists this clonotype with many counts. This sequence joins TRBV3-2 and TRBJ2-3; no check of the table's D call, TRBD2, against the DNA was made. TRBV3-2 is marked as a pseudogene. The length of the CDR3 is 14 residues. The CDR3 loop is CASRKEGGADTQYF. The CDR3 DNA is TGTGCCAGCAGGAAAGAGGGAGGGGCAGATACGCAGTATTTT.

This clonotype was counted ten times or more. The chain links TRBV9 to TRBJ2-3, with D hard to call. The V and J ends lost 4 bases and 3 bases respectively, with 15 bases between them. This CDR3 comprises 15 residues. CDR1 and CDR2 (germline): SGDLS, YYNGEE. The CDR3 bases are TGTGCCAGCAGCTCCCAGGCCTCAATAACAGATACGCAGTATTTT. Its translation is CASSSQASITDTQYF.

This sequence joins TRBV28 and TRBJ2-3, with 8 bases that match TRBD2. Per germline, CDR1 MDHEN and CDR2 SYDVKM. Germline trimming cut 9 bases from V and 2 bases from J; bases unmatched to any gene: 13. The CDR3 runs to 16 residues. CDR3: CASDVSAGGHTDTQYF. The CDR3 bases are TGTGCCAGTGATGTTAGTGCGGGAGGTCACACAGATACGCAGTATTTT.

The V gene is TRBV29-1, the J gene TRBJ2-1; D gene unclear. This CDR3 contains 11 residues. Germline CDR1 is SQVTM and CDR2 is ANQGSEA. The V end lost 7 bases, the J end lost 9 bases, and 13 bases lay between the germline ends. The CDR3 DNA is TGCAGCGCCGGCGAGACGATTGAGCAGTTCTTC. Its protein is CSAGETIEQFF.

This clonotype was observed at least ten times. The chain combines TRBV5-8 with TRBJ1-2; 8 bases are shared with TRBD1. V lost 5 bases to trimming and J lost 3 bases; unmatched junction nucleotides: 6. Germline V gives CDR1 SGHTS, CDR2 YDEGEE. This CDR3 comprises 14 residues. The CDR3 spells CASRLGQAHYGYTF. The CDR3 DNA reads as TGTGCCAGCAGACTGGGACAGGCCCACTATGGCTACACCTTC.